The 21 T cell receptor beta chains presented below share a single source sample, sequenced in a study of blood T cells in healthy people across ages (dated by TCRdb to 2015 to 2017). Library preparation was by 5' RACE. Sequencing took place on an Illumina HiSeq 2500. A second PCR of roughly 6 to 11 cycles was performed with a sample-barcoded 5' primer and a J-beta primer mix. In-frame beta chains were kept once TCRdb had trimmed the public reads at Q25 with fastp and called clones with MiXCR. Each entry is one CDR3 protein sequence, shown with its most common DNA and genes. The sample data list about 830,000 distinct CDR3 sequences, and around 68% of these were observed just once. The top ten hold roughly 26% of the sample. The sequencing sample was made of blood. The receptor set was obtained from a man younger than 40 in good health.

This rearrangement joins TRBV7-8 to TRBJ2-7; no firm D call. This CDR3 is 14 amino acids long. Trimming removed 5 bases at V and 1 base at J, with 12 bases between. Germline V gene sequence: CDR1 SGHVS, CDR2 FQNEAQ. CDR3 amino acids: CASSPTLYSYEQYF. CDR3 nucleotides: TGTGCCAGCAGCCCTACCCTGTATTCCTACGAGCAGTACTTC.

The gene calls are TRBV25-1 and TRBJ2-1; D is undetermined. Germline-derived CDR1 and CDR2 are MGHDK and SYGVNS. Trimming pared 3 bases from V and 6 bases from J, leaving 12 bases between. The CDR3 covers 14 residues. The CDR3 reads CASSDWTLSNEQFF. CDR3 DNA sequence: TGTGCCAGCAGTGATTGGACCCTAAGCAATGAGCAGTTCTTC.

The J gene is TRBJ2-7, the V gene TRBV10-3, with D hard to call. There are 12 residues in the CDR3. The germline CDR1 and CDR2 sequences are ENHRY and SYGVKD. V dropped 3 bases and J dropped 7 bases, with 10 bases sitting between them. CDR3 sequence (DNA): TGTGCCATCAGTGACGACCAACGGGAGCAGTACTTC. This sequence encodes CAISDDQREQYF.

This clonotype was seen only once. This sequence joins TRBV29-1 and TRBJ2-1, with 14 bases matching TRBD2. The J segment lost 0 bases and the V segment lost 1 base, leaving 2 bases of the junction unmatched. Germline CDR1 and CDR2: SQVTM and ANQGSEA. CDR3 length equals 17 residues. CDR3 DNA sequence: TGCAGCGTTGAAGGGACTAGCGGGGGGAGCTCCTACAATGAGCAGTTCTTC. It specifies CSVEGTSGGSSYNEQFF.

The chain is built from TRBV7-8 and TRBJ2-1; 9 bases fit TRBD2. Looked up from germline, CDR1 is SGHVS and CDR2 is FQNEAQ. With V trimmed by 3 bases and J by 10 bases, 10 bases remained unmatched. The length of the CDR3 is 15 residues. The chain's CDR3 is CASSLGTSLFEEQFF. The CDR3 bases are TGTGCCAGCAGCTTGGGGACTAGCTTGTTTGAGGAGCAGTTCTTC.

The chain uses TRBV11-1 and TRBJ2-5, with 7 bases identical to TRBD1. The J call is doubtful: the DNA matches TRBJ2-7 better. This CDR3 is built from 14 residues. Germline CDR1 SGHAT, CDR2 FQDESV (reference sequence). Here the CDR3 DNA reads TGTGCCAGCAGCTTAGCTGCGACAGGGCGCGAGCAGTACTTC. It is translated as CASSLAATGREQYF.

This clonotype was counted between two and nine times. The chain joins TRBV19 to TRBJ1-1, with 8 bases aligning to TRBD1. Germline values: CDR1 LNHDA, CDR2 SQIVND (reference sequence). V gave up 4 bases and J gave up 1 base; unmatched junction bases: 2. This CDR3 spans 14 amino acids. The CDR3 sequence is CASSTGGANTEAFF. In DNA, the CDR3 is TGTGCCAGTAGTACAGGGGGCGCGAACACTGAAGCTTTCTTT.

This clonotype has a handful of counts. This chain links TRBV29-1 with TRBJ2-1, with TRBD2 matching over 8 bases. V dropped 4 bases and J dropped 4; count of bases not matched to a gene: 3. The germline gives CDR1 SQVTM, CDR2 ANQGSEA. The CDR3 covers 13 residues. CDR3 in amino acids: CSVGGGGYNEQFF. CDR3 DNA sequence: TGCAGCGTTGGGGGCGGGGGGTACAATGAGCAGTTCTTC.

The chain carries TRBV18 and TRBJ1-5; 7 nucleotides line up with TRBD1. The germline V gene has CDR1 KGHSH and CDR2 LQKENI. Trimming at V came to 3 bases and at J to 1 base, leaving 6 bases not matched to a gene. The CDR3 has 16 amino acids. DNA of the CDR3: TGTGCCAGCTCACCTTCGGAAGGGGGCAGCAATCAGCCCCAGCATTTT. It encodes CASSPSEGGSNQPQHF.

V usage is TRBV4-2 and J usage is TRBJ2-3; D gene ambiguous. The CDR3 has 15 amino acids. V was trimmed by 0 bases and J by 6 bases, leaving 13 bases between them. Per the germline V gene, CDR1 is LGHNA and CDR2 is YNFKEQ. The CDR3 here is CASSQESWASDTQYF. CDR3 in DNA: TGTGCCAGCAGCCAAGAAAGCTGGGCATCGGATACGCAGTATTTT.

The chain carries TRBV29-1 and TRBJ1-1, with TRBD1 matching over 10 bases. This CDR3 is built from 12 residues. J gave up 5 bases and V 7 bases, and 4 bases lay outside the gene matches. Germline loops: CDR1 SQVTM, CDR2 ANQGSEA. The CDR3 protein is CSGTGGITEAFF. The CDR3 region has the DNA TGCAGCGGGACAGGGGGGATAACTGAAGCTTTCTTT.

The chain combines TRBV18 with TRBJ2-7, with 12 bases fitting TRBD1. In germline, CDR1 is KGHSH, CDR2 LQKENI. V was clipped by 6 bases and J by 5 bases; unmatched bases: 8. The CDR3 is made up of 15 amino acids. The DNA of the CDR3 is TGTGCCAGCTCTCGTACGGGACAGGGGGCGAACGAGCAGTACTTC. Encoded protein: CASSRTGQGANEQYF.

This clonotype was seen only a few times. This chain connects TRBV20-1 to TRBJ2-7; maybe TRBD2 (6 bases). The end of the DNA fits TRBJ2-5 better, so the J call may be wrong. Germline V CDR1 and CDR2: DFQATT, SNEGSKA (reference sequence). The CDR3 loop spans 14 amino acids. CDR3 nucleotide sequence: TGCAGTGCTAGGATGGGACTCTTAAAAGAGACCCAGTACTTC. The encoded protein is CSARMGLLKETQYF.

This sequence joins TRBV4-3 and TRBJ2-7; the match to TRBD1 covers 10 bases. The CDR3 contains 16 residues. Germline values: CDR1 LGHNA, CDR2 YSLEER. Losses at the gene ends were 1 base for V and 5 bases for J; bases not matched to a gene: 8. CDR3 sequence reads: CASSQGPGTGEDEQYF. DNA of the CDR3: TGCGCCAGCAGCCAAGGTCCCGGGACAGGGGAGGACGAGCAGTACTTC.

The CDR3 bases are TGTGCCAGTTCATGGTTGGGGCCTAATGAAAAACTGTTTTTT. It yields the protein CASSWLGPNEKLFF. The chain has TRBV6-5 and TRBJ1-4; possible D gene TRBD1, 5 bases. The V gene's germline CDR1 is MNHEY and CDR2 SVGAGI. V lost 9 bases to trimming and J lost 3 bases, with 14 bases between them. There are 14 residues in the CDR3.

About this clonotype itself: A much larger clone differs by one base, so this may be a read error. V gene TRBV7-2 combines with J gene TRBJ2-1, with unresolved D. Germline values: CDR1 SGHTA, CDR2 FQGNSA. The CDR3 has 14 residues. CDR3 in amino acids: CASSSTTTYDEQFF. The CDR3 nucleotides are TGTGCCAGCAGCAGTACCACGACCTACGATGAGCAGTTCTTC.

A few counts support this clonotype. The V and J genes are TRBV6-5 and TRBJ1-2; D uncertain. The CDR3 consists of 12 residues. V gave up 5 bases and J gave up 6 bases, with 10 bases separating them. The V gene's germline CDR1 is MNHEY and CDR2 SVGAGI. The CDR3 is CASSPNYNGYTF. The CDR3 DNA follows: TGTGCCAGCAGTCCCAATTACAATGGCTACACCTTC.

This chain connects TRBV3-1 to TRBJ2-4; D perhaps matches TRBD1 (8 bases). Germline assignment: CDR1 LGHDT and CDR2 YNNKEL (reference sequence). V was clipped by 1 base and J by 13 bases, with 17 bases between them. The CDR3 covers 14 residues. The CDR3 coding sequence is TGTGCCAGCAGCCAAGCGGACAGGGAGGGAGAGCAGTACTTC. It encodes CASSQADREGEQYF. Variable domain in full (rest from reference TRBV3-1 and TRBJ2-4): DTAVSQTPKYLVTQMGNDKSIKCEQNLGHDTMYWYKQDSKKFLKIMFSYNNKELIINETVPNRFSPKSPDKAHLNLHINSLELGDSAVYFCASSQADREGEQYFGAGTRLSVL.

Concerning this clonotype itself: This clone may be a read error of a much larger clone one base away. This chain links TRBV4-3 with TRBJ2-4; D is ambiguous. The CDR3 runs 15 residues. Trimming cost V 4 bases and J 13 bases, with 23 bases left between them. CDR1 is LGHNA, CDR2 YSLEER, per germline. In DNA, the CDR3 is TGCGCCAGCAGCCGAGATCGGTGGGATCCCTACGGGCAGTACTTC. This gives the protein CASSRDRWDPYGQYF.

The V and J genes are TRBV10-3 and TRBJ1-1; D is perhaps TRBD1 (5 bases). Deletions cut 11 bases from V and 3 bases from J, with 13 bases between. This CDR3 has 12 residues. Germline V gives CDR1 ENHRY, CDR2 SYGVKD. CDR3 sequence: CAARPGDTEAFF. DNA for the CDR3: TGTGCCGCCAGACCGGGGGACACTGAAGCTTTCTTT.

Written as DNA, the CDR3 is TGTGCCAGCAGGGGCGCAGGGGGCTACGAGCAGTACTTC. Its translation: CASRGAGGYEQYF. This chain joins TRBV12-3 or TRBV12-4 and TRBJ2-7; 7 bases map to TRBD1. The J segment lost 3 bases and the V segment lost 6 bases, leaving 5 bases of the junction unmatched. The CDR3 has 13 amino acids.